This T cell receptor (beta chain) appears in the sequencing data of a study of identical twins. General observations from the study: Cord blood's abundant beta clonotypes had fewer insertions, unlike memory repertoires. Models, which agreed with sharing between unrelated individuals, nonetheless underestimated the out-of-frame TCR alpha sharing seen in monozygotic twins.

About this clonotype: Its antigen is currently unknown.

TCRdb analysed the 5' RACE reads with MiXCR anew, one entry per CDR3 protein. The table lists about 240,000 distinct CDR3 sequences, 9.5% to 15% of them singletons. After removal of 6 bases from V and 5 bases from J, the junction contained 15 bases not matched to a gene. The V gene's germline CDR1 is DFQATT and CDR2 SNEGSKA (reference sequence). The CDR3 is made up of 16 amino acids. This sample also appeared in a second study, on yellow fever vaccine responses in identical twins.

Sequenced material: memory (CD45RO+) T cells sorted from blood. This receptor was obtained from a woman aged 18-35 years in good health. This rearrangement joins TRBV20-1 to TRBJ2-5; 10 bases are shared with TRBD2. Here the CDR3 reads CSATRGAGGPGETQYF. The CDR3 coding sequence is TGCAGTGCCACCCGAGGAGCGGGGGGGCCGGGGGAGACCCAGTACTTC.